A single sample is the source of the 14 T cell receptor beta chains below, sequenced in a study of early T cells in non-severe SARS-CoV-2 infection. TCRdb processed the 5' RACE reads anew with MiXCR; each CDR3 protein has one entry. The sample consists of roughly 99,000 distinct CDR3 sequences, 9.5% to 15% of them appearing once. The sample here was whole blood, taken at baseline. The receptors were gathered from an adult who was a healthcare worker with PCR-confirmed SARS-CoV-2 infection or an uninfected control (not recorded which).

This clonotype showed up just a few times. The CDR3 bases are TGCGCCAGCCGCGAGGGGACAGGGCCCAATCAGCCCCAGCATTTT. This encodes CASREGTGPNQPQHF. The chain carries TRBV5-1 and TRBJ1-5; TRBD1 aligns across 9 bases. This CDR3 comprises 15 residues. With 7 bases clipped from V and 3 bases from J, the junction kept 8 bases outside the gene matches. Germline V CDR1 and CDR2: SGHRS, YFSETQ.

This chain joins TRBV20-1 and TRBJ2-4; maybe TRBD1 (6 bases). The CDR3 sequence is 13 residues long. The ends were cut back, 6 bases at V and 2 bases at J, with 11 bases in the middle. Germline V gene data show CDR1 as DFQATT and CDR2 as SNEGSKA (reference sequence). The CDR3 DNA reads as TGCAGTGCGTTACAGGGAACCAAAAACATTCAGTACTTC. It is translated as CSALQGTKNIQYF.

This chain connects TRBV6-5 to TRBJ2-6; a weak D match, TRBD1 (5 bases). Germline lookup yields CDR1 MNHEY and CDR2 SVGAGI. The CDR3 is made up of 17 amino acids. The V and J ends lost 5 bases and 0 bases respectively, with 14 bases between them. The CDR3 region has the DNA TGTGCCAGCAGTAGGGGCGCCACCAGCTCTGGGGCCAACGTCCTGACTTTC. Translating gives CASSRGATSSGANVLTF.

The rearrangement uses TRBV4-2 and TRBJ2-1, with 7 bases matching TRBD1. Germline V gene lookup returns CDR1 LGHNA and CDR2 YNFKEQ. Trimming took 4 bases from V and 10 from J; bases not matched to a gene: 16. This CDR3 is 16 amino acids long. This CDR3 is CASSPLDSRGFGEQFF. In DNA form, the CDR3 reads TGTGCCAGCAGCCCCCTCGATAGCAGGGGGTTCGGAGAGCAGTTCTTC.

This clonotype was seen a handful of times. This chain links TRBV19 with TRBJ1-2; the D gene is possibly TRBD1 (6 bases). Trimming removed 6 bases from V and 5 bases from J, with 16 bases in between. The CDR3 loop spans 14 amino acids. Germline V CDR1 and CDR2: LNHDA, SQIVND (reference sequence). For the CDR3, the DNA is TGTGCCAGTAGACTCACAGGGTTCCAGTATGGCTACACCTTC. Translating it yields CASRLTGFQYGYTF.

This clonotype was seen at least ten times. The rearrangement joins TRBV12-3 or TRBV12-4 to TRBJ1-3; D gene uncertain. V was cut by 2 bases and J by 0 bases, with 20 bases left in between. CDR3 length: 19 amino acids. The CDR3 nucleotides are TGTGCCAGCAGTTTAACTTTCTTGCCTCCAGGTGCCTCTGGAAACACCATATATTTT. It translates to CASSLTFLPPGASGNTIYF.

This clonotype was counted at least ten times. The chain is built from TRBV29-1 and TRBJ2-5; D perhaps matches TRBD1 (6 bases). With 3 bases removed from V and 5 bases from J, the gap between germline ends came to 10 bases. The CDR3 has 12 residues. Germline V gives CDR1 SQVTM, CDR2 ANQGSEA. CDR3 coding DNA: TGCAGCGTTGAGGGGGCAAGGGAGACCCAGTACTTC. Residues: CSVEGARETQYF.

This clonotype has more than one count but fewer than ten. The CDR3 sequence is CASSFQTSGINEQFF. The CDR3 region has the DNA TGTGCCAGCAGTTTTCAGACTAGCGGGATAAATGAGCAGTTCTTC. The J gene is TRBJ2-1, the V gene TRBV12-3 or TRBV12-4; 11 positions agree with TRBD2. With 3 bases clipped from V and 7 bases from J, the junction kept 5 bases outside the gene matches. The CDR3 consists of 15 residues.

This clonotype was detected a few times. The rearrangement uses TRBV2 and TRBJ1-5; D is unresolved. The length of the CDR3 is 15 residues. Trimming shortened V by 3 bases and J by 1 base, and 10 bases separated the two germline ends. CDR1 is SNHLY, CDR2 FYNNEI, per germline. Here the CDR3 DNA reads TGTGCCAGCAGTGATCGTATAGGGAGCAATCAGCCCCAGCATTTT. Translating gives CASSDRIGSNQPQHF.

The rearrangement uses TRBV6-5 and TRBJ2-7; D perhaps matches TRBD2 (6 bases). Germline V gene data show CDR1 as MNHEY and CDR2 as SVGAGI. Trimming stripped 5 bases from V and 2 bases from J, with 13 bases between. The CDR3 is made up of 14 amino acids. Here the CDR3 reads CASSRGGLTYEQYF. Written as DNA, the CDR3 is TGTGCCAGCAGTCGCGGCGGACTAACCTACGAGCAGTACTTC.

The J gene is TRBJ2-2, the V gene TRBV11-2; TRBD1 aligns across 9 bases. The CDR3 has 14 residues. CDR1 is SGHAT and CDR2 is FQNNGV in the germline V gene. After removal of 4 bases from V and 4 bases from J, the junction contained 1 base not matched to a gene. CDR3 sequence: CASSWDRATGELFF. CDR3 in DNA: TGTGCCAGCAGCTGGGACAGGGCCACCGGGGAGCTGTTTTTT.

Many counts were recorded for this clonotype. The chain has TRBV30 and TRBJ2-5; 8 bases fit TRBD1. V gave up 8 bases and J gave up 1 base; unmatched junction bases: 9. Germline V gene data show CDR1 as GTSNPN and CDR2 as SVGIG (reference sequence). The CDR3 has 14 residues. Written as DNA, the CDR3 is TGTGCCCTACGACAGGGGAAGACCCAAGAGACCCAGTACTTC. Protein product: CALRQGKTQETQYF.

V and J are TRBV29-1 and TRBJ1-2, with D tentatively TRBD1 (5 bases). V lost 2 bases to trimming and J lost 3 bases, with 13 bases between them. The CDR3 has 14 residues. Per germline, CDR1 SQVTM and CDR2 ANQGSEA. CDR3 residues: CSVEHRGGDYGYTF. The CDR3 DNA reads TGCAGCGTTGAACACCGGGGAGGGGACTATGGCTACACCTTC.

J is TRBJ2-7 and V is TRBV29-1; 12 nucleotides agree with TRBD2. CDR1 and CDR2 from the germline V gene are SQVTM and ANQGSEA. The V segment lost 4 bases and the J segment 6 bases; nucleotides outside the gene matches: 1. CDR3 length: 12 amino acids. The CDR3: CSVGTSGVEQYF. DNA for the CDR3: TGCAGCGTTGGGACTAGCGGGGTCGAGCAGTACTTC.